Listed here are 12 T cell receptor beta chains from one sample, sequenced in a study of blood T cell repertoires in COVID-19. Libraries were prepared by immunoSEQ multiplex PCR; TCRdb keeps only in-frame clonotypes and omits some of them. This sample has about 220,000 clones, with roughly 87% found just once. The sequenced sample consisted of PBMCs or T cells enriched from blood (not recorded which). These receptors all stem from a woman aged 25 to 39 with acute COVID-19.

The chain combines TRBV30 with TRBJ2-7; 13 bases are shared with TRBD2. V was pared by 5 bases and J by 3 bases, with 4 bases of the junction left unmatched. This CDR3 has 14 residues. The germline V gene encodes CDR1 GTSNPN and CDR2 SVGIG (reference sequence). CDR3 amino acids: CAWGGLAGYYEQYF. CDR3 bases: TGTGCCTGGGGGGGACTAGCGGGATACTACGAGCAGTACTTC.

This chain uses TRBV21-1 with TRBJ1-2. TRBV21-1 is given as a pseudogene. The CDR3 spans 14 residues. The CDR3 protein is CASSKDGRSGGYTF. The DNA for the CDR3 is TGTGCCAGCAGCAAAGATGGGAGGAGTGGAGGCTACACCTTC.

This chain links TRBV24-1 with TRBJ1-2; D is unclear. Germline lookup yields CDR1 KGHDR and CDR2 SFDVKD. The length of the CDR3 is 14 residues. V gave up 1 base and J gave up 4 bases, with 9 bases separating them. CDR3 sequence: CATSDFPRPYGYTF. Here the CDR3 DNA reads TGTGCCACCAGTGATTTCCCTCGTCCCTATGGCTACACCTTC.

The chain recombines TRBV27 with TRBJ2-1; possible D gene TRBD2, 5 bases. This CDR3 is built from 13 residues. V was pared by 3 bases and J by 6 bases, with 9 bases between. Germline CDR1 reads MNHEY; CDR2 reads SMNVEV (reference sequence). This CDR3 is CASSFLASNEQFF. Here the CDR3 DNA reads TGTGCCAGCAGTTTTCTAGCTTCCAATGAGCAGTTCTTC.

This clone was detected only once. V usage is TRBV9 and J usage is TRBJ2-1, with 8 bases identical to TRBD1. V was clipped by 2 bases and J by 9 bases; unmatched bases: 7. From germline, CDR1 is SGDLS and CDR2 YYNGEE. The CDR3 extends over 14 amino acids. This chain's CDR3 is CASSVRQGASEQFF. The CDR3 DNA reads TGTGCCAGCAGCGTGCGGCAGGGGGCGAGTGAGCAGTTCTTC. The variable domain in full, completed from reference TRBV9 and TRBJ2-1, reads DSGVTQTPKHLITATGQRVTLRCSPRSGDLSVYWYQQSLDQGLQFLIQYYNGEERAKGNILERFSAQQFPDLHSELNLSSLELGDSALYFCASSVRQGASEQFFGPGTRLTVL.

The chain links TRBV27 to TRBJ1-5; D is unresolved. V lost 2 bases and J lost 0, with 8 bases in between. The germline CDR1 and CDR2 sequences are MNHEY and SMNVEV (reference sequence). The CDR3 totals 15 residues. CDR3 loop: CASSLNGYSNQPQHF. In DNA form, the CDR3 reads TGTGCCAGCAGTTTAAACGGTTATAGCAATCAGCCCCAGCATTTT.

The rearrangement uses TRBV20-1 and TRBJ2-1; D may be TRBD1 (5 bases). This CDR3 has 12 residues. Trimming took 3 bases from V and 5 from J, leaving 8 bases between them. Germline assignment: CDR1 DFQATT and CDR2 SNEGSKA (reference sequence). This CDR3 reads CSASYRNNEQFF. The CDR3 DNA reads TGCAGTGCTAGTTACAGGAACAATGAGCAGTTCTTC.

The V gene is TRBV24-1, the J gene TRBJ2-1; 7 bases align to TRBD1. Unmatched junction bases numbered 10, after V lost 2 bases and J lost 4 bases. This CDR3 spans 17 amino acids. CDR1 is KGHDR, CDR2 SFDVKD, per germline. CDR3 sequence (DNA): TGTGCCACCAGTGATTCGAAAGGGGGCTGGGAATACAATGAGCAGTTCTTC. It is translated as CATSDSKGGWEYNEQFF.

The V call is TRBV6-2 or TRBV6-3, the J call TRBJ2-3; 7 bases align to TRBD1. CDR1 and CDR2 (germline): MNHEY, SVGEGT. J was trimmed by 6 bases and V by 5 bases; bases with no gene match: 11. CDR3 length: 15 amino acids. CDR3: CASSAPQRRGDTQYF. CDR3 bases: TGTGCCAGCAGTGCGCCACAGCGCAGGGGGGATACGCAGTATTTT.

This sequence joins TRBV7-9 and TRBJ1-4, with D uncertain. The CDR3 has 16 residues. The germline V gene has CDR1 SEHNR and CDR2 FQNEAQ (reference sequence). The V and J ends lost 4 bases and 7 bases respectively, with 19 bases between them. CDR3 in DNA: TGTGCCAGCAGCTCAGCAGACGGCCCGGCGGGTGAAAAACTGTTTTTT. It is translated as CASSSADGPAGEKLFF. Full variable domain (remainder filled in from reference TRBV7-9 and TRBJ1-4): DTGVSQNPRHKITKRGQNVTFRCDPISEHNRLYWYRQTLGQGPEFLTYFQNEAQLEKSRLLSDRFSAERPKGSFSTLEIQRTEQGDSAMYLCASSSADGPAGEKLFFGSGTQLSVL.

V and J are TRBV7-9 and TRBJ2-7, with a weak D call TRBD1 (6 bases). Looked up from germline, CDR1 is SEHNR and CDR2 is FQNEAQ (reference sequence). This CDR3 region has 16 residues. V shed 1 base and J shed 2 bases, with 15 bases lying between them. The CDR3 nucleotides are TGTGCCAGCAGCTTAGGTGCTGGACAGACACCCTACGAGCAGTACTTC. It specifies CASSLGAGQTPYEQYF. The full variable domain, its missing parts supplied by reference TRBV7-9 and TRBJ2-7, is DTGVSQNPRHKITKRGQNVTFRCDPISEHNRLYWYRQTLGQGPEFLTYFQNEAQLEKSRLLSDRFSAERPKGSFSTLEIQRTEQGDSAMYLCASSLGAGQTPYEQYFGPGTRLTVT.

The chain joins TRBV5-6 to TRBJ1-3; no clear D. Germline V gives CDR1 SGHDT, CDR2 YYEEEE. This CDR3 is 14 amino acids long. V gave up 0 bases and J gave up 1 base, with 5 bases separating them. The chain's CDR3 is CASSLAYSGNTIYF. Here the CDR3 DNA reads TGTGCCAGCAGCTTGGCCTATTCTGGAAACACCATATATTTT.